The rows below give T cell receptor beta chains drawn from one sample of a study of T cells in Graves' hyperthyroidism and ophthalmopathy. TCRdb re-called the multiplex PCR reads through MiXCR, storing one row per CDR3 protein. The data contain hundreds of thousands of distinct CDR3 sequences, around 15% of them seen just once; the ten biggest clones take up roughly 10%. Sequencing was carried out using blood. These TCRs come from a woman aged 18-29 years with Graves' hyperthyroidism. Each CDR3 is given with its conserved first and last residue. The order of the fields is J gene, D gene, clone size, V gene, CDR3 DNA, CDR3 protein. D genes are given only for firm matches. Rows give clone size only sometimes, using once, few, many, or a class for an expanded clone.

TRBJ1-4	NA	NA	TRBV18	TGTGCCAGCTCACCGGGGGGGGTCCCCCTAGGAGCTAATGAAAAACTGTTTTTT	CASSPGGVPLGANEKLFF
TRBJ2-5	NA	NA	TRBV29-1	TGCAGCGCCCTGTGGGGCACGCAAGAGACCCAGTACTTC	CSALWGTQETQYF
TRBJ1-2	TRBD1	many	TRBV18	TGTGCCAGCTCACAACTTCCCGGACAGGGGCACACCTTC	CASSQLPGQGHTF
TRBJ2-5	TRBD2	NA	TRBV11-2	TGTGCCAGCAGCTTATTGAGCGGGAGGTCAGAGACCCAGTACTTC	CASSLLSGRSETQYF
TRBJ2-7	NA	NA	TRBV28	TGTGCCAGCAAGCGTAGCTATAAAACTCCTACCTACGAGCAGTACTTC	CASKRSYKTPTYEQYF
TRBJ1-1	NA	many	TRBV7-2	TGTGCCAGCAGCTTAGCGCTCGGGACAAATGAAGCTTTCTTT	CASSLALGTNEAFF
TRBJ2-1	NA	NA	TRBV20-1	TGCAGTGCCCTAGCTGGTAGCCGGGGAGAGCAGTTCTTC	CSALAGSRGEQFF
TRBJ2-1	TRBD2	few	TRBV7-9	TGTGCCAGCTGCGACCCCGGGACTAGCGGGATGAGCTCCTACAATGAGCAGTTCTTC	CASCDPGTSGMSSYNEQFF
TRBJ1-2	NA	NA	TRBV5-4	TGTGCCAGCAGCTTAAGACAGCTTCCCTATGGCTACACCTTC	CASSLRQLPYGYTF
TRBJ1-1	NA	NA	TRBV7-6	TGTGCCAGCAGCTTAGAGCTGGGTAACACTGAAGCTTTCTTT	CASSLELGNTEAFF
TRBJ2-2	NA	few	TRBV12-3/TRBV12-4	TGTGCCAGTGGATATTGGGGCACCGGGGAGCTGTTTTTT	CASGYWGTGELFF
TRBJ1-6	NA	few	TRBV20-1	TGCAGTGCTAGCTTCGAGAATCACCACTTT	CSASFENHHF
TRBJ2-1	NA	few	TRBV7-3	TGTGCCAGCAGCTTAAATCGGGCTAGCTACAATGAGCAGTTCTTC	CASSLNRASYNEQFF
TRBJ2-5	TRBD2	many	TRBV6-5	TGTGCCAGCAGTTACCTTACCCTAGCGGGACGTGAGACCCAGTACTTC	CASSYLTLAGRETQYF
TRBJ1-5	NA	NA	TRBV12-3/TRBV12-4	TGTGCCAGCTCCCCGGGCGCTTTCGGCGGTCAGCCCCAGCATTTT	CASSPGAFGGQPQHF
TRBJ2-2	NA	NA	TRBV5-8	TGTGCCAGCAGCCTCCAAACGAGAAAGCTGTTTTTT	CASSLQTRKLFF
TRBJ2-5	NA	NA	TRBV12-3/TRBV12-4	TGTGCCAGCAGTTTGGGGGGGCGGGTGTCGGAGACCCAGTACTTC	CASSLGGRVSETQYF
TRBJ2-3	TRBD2	NA	TRBV7-2	TGTGCCAGCAGAACGCGGGGGAACGGGGCAGATACGCAGTATTTT	CASRTRGNGADTQYF
TRBJ2-1	NA	NA	TRBV24-1	TGTGCCACCAGCCAGCCAGGACGAAATGACAATGAGCAGTTCTTC	CATSQPGRNDNEQFF
TRBJ2-3	TRBD2	few	TRBV2	TGTGCCAGCAGTGAGGAAGCGGGAGGCACAGATACGCAGTATTTT	CASSEEAGGTDTQYF
TRBJ2-7	NA	NA	TRBV20-1	TGCAGTGCTAGGTCGACCCTGGGACCCTACGAGCAGTACTTC	CSARSTLGPYEQYF
TRBJ2-7	TRBD1	NA	TRBV12-3/TRBV12-4	TGTGCCAGCAGTTTAAAGGGTATTACGGGACAGAGCTCCTACGAGCAGTACTTC	CASSLKGITGQSSYEQYF
TRBJ2-7	NA	many	TRBV18	TGTGCCAGCTCACCGAGTCGGCCAGGAGCCTACGAGCAGTACTTC	CASSPSRPGAYEQYF
TRBJ2-5	TRBD1	many	TRBV12-3/TRBV12-4	TGTGCCAGCAGTTTAGGGACAGGGGGCACTTGGGAGACCCAGTACTTC	CASSLGTGGTWETQYF
TRBJ2-1	TRBD2	few	TRBV18	TGTGCCAGCTCACCACCGGTCTCTAGCGGGAGGCGGTTCTTC	CASSPPVSSGRRFF
TRBJ1-1	NA	many	TRBV2	TGTGCCAGCAGTGACAGGGTAGACACTGAAGCTTTCTTT	CASSDRVDTEAFF
TRBJ1-5	TRBD1	few	TRBV6-1	TGTGCCAGCAGTACGGGACAGGGAGACTTCCAGCCCCAGCATTTT	CASSTGQGDFQPQHF
TRBJ2-1	NA	many	TRBV7-9	TGTGCCAGCAGCTATGGTCTCGGTGGGAGCAGGTACAATGAGCAGTTCTTC	CASSYGLGGSRYNEQFF
TRBJ2-2	NA	NA	TRBV6-1	TGTGCCAGCGTGCGTATAGGACACCCCAGCACCGGGGAGCTGTTTTTT	CASVRIGHPSTGELFF
TRBJ2-4	NA	few	TRBV12-3/TRBV12-4	TGTGCCAGCAGTTCACAAACGAAACAGTACTTC	CASSSQTKQYF
TRBJ2-5	TRBD1	NA	TRBV11-2	TGCGCCAGCAGCCGCGACGGGACAGGGGGTGTCGAGACCCAGTACTTC	CASSRDGTGGVETQYF
TRBJ1-2	NA	NA	TRBV28	TGTGCCAGCAGGCAATCCAATAACTATGGCTACACCTTC	CASRQSNNYGYTF
TRBJ2-1	TRBD2	many	TRBV12-3/TRBV12-4	TGTGCCAGCAGTTTACCTACAACTCTAGCGGGAGGGCCGCCTGAGCAGTTCTTC	CASSLPTTLAGGPPEQFF
TRBJ2-2	TRBD2	NA	TRBV27	TGTGCCAGCAGTAAATATCCGGGGCCAGCGGGAGGCGGAGGCGGGGAGCTGTTTTTT	CASSKYPGPAGGGGGELFF